This T cell receptor (beta chain) is from a study of OX40 agonist ivuxolimab in advanced cancers. The CDR3 extends over 12 amino acids. The germline V gene has CDR1 MDHEN and CDR2 SYDVKM. V was cut by 8 bases and J by 3 bases, with 11 bases left in between. Using immunoSEQ multiplex PCR, the repertoire was profiled, and TCRdb retains in-frame clones only, with some absent. The sample has tens of thousands of clones; more than 70% are singletons. The chain employs TRBV28 and TRBJ2-7; D is ambiguous. This sequence originates from an adult with an advanced solid tumor such as melanoma, head and neck, liver or kidney cancer. The source was CD4+ or CD8+ T cells sorted from blood, collected in a trial of the OX40 agonist ivuxolimab. CDR3 in DNA: TGTGCCAGCGAACTCAATGGCTACGAGCAGTACTTC. It yields the protein CASELNGYEQYF.